One T cell receptor (beta chain) is described in this entry. Antigen: not known. The sample belongs to a study of T cell responses to AZD1222 COVID-19 vaccine. Findings of the study overall: Spike-specific TCR breadth and depth went up after people got two AZD1222 doses. Seropositive at baseline were only a handful of AZD1222 recipients. Reportedly, nearly half the spike-specific TCRs target unmutated variant regions.

Repertoires were generated with immunoSEQ multiplex PCR, while TCRdb's copy carries only in-frame clones and drops some. The table includes 110,000 or so clones, about 87% detected once. This CDR3 is 14 amino acids long. The junction had 9 bases not matched to a gene; V was cut back by 6 bases and J by 8 bases. Looked up from germline, CDR1 is SGDLS and CDR2 is YYNGEE. The clonotype was recovered from an adult who received the AZD1222 COVID-19 vaccine. Specimen: peripheral blood, collected 28 days after the second AZD1222 dose. The chain employs TRBV9 and TRBJ1-4, with 8 bases that match TRBD1. CDR3 DNA: TGTGCCAGCAACCGGGCAGGGGGCCTCGAAAAACTGTTTTTT. As protein: CASNRAGGLEKLFF.